This TCR beta chain was observed in a study of OX40 agonist ivuxolimab in advanced cancers. Overall study results and limits: Compared with others, partial responders at 0.1-3.0 mg/kg displayed clonal expansion among the lowest.

Germline V gene data show CDR1 as SEHNR and CDR2 as FQNEAQ (reference sequence). The V gene lost 5 bases and the J gene lost 4 bases, with 8 bases spanning the gap. The CDR3 is 12 amino acids. The method was immunoSEQ multiplex PCR; TCRdb's version includes in-frame clones alone and lacks a portion of them. Of 84,000 or so clones in the sample, over 75% are singletons; the top ten hold roughly 0.3%. As to this clone: Its antigen remains unknown.

The rearrangement links TRBV7-9 to TRBJ1-1; D gene unclear. Material: CD4+ or CD8+ T cells sorted from blood, obtained in a trial of the OX40 agonist ivuxolimab. This receptor was taken from an adult with an advanced solid tumor such as melanoma, head and neck, liver or kidney cancer. The CDR3 region has the DNA TGTGCCAGCAGCCAACCCGTCACTGAAGCTTTCTTT. This encodes CASSQPVTEAFF.